A single sample is the source of the 24 T cell receptor beta chains below, sequenced in a study of T cells in Graves' hyperthyroidism and ophthalmopathy. Regions amplified from RNA transcripts were the TCR beta CDR3 regions. TCR CDR3 regions were first amplified by RT-PCR with HTBI primers. TCRdb re-derived calls from the multiplex PCR reads in MiXCR, one entry per CDR3 protein. This repertoire shows approximately 430,000 distinct CDR3 sequences, about 15% found once; its top ten account for roughly an eighth. Sequencing was performed on blood. These TCRs come from a woman aged 18-29 years with Graves' hyperthyroidism.

This clonotype came up many times. The chain is built from TRBV20-1 and TRBJ2-3; 11 bases map to TRBD2. The CDR3 extends over 14 amino acids. The germline CDR1 and CDR2 sequences are DFQATT and SNEGSKA (reference sequence). With V trimmed by 6 bases and J by 6 bases, 8 bases remained unmatched. For the CDR3, the DNA is TGCAGTGCGCCACTAGCGGGAGTGTCCGATACGCAGTATTTT. Translated: CSAPLAGVSDTQYF.

The chain uses TRBV2 and TRBJ2-4, with D possibly TRBD2 on 6 matching bases. Looked up from germline, CDR1 is SNHLY and CDR2 is FYNNEI. CDR3 length: 14 amino acids. The germline V and J ends were trimmed by 6 bases and 2 bases, with 11 bases remaining between them. The CDR3 DNA reads TGTGCCAGCAGGCCTCGGGGGTCCAAAAACATTCAGTACTTC. Translating it yields CASRPRGSKNIQYF.

This clonotype occurred many times. The chain combines TRBV20-1 with TRBJ1-6; possible D gene TRBD1, 5 bases. Germline V CDR1 and CDR2: DFQATT, SNEGSKA (reference sequence). The germline V and J ends were trimmed by 0 bases and 7 bases, with 16 bases remaining between them. This CDR3 has 16 amino acids. The CDR3 sequence is CSARDRGTSMNSPLHF. The DNA for the CDR3 is TGCAGTGCTAGAGATCGGGGGACCTCTATGAATTCACCCCTCCACTTT.

This clonotype was detected only once. This may come from a read error, since a much larger clone is one base off. V is TRBV6-1 and J is TRBJ1-5; D is ambiguous. Trimming removed 1 base from V and 4 bases from J, with 8 bases in between. The CDR3 runs to 14 residues. Germline-derived CDR1 and CDR2 are MNHNS and SASEGT. CDR3 protein: CASSEGLLNQPQHF. The CDR3 DNA is TGTGCCAGCAGTGAAGGTTTGCTGAATCAGCCCCAGCATTTT.

As regards this clonotype: This sequence may be a read error, since a much larger clone differs from it by one base. This chain connects TRBV7-9 to TRBJ2-3; D call uncertain. The CDR3 totals 11 residues. Between the trimmed V and J ends, which lost 3 bases and 5 bases, there was a span of 3 bases. Germline lookup yields CDR1 SEHNR and CDR2 FQNEAQ (reference sequence). The CDR3, as DNA: TGTGCCAGCAGCTTTCAAGATACGCAGTATTTT. It yields the protein CASSFQDTQYF.

This clonotype came up once. The chain is built from TRBV19 and TRBJ1-4, with a weak D call TRBD1 (6 bases). CDR1 LNHDA and CDR2 SQIVND come from the germline V gene (reference sequence). With 3 bases removed from V and 10 bases from J, the gap between germline ends came to 18 bases. The length of the CDR3 is 15 residues. The CDR3 DNA reads as TGTGCCAGTAGTATCCGGGCGGGGGGCGAGGCAAAACTGTTTTTT. This encodes CASSIRAGGEAKLFF.

This clonotype showed up just a few times. The rearrangement joins TRBV4-1 to TRBJ1-4; D is unresolved. Trimming removed 2 bases from V and 5 bases from J, with 15 bases in between. CDR3 length: 16 residues. Germline CDR1 is MGHRA and CDR2 is YSYEKL. For the CDR3, the DNA is TGCGCCAGCAGCCAAACAGCGGGCCGGGAGAATGAAAAACTGTTTTTT. It translates to CASSQTAGRENEKLFF.

Ten or more counts support this clonotype. The rearrangement uses TRBV24-1 and TRBJ1-1; D perhaps matches TRBD1 (5 bases). Germline CDR1 and CDR2: KGHDR and SFDVKD. CDR3 length equals 15 residues. V was clipped by 6 bases and J by 5 bases, with 18 bases between them. CDR3 in DNA: TGTGCCACCAGTTCCTTGGGTGGGGGGGGGACTGAAGCTTTCTTT. Translation gives CATSSLGGGGTEAFF.

The V gene is TRBV20-1, the J gene TRBJ1-1; D is uncertain. This CDR3 has 13 residues. Between the trimmed V and J ends, which lost 3 bases and 3 bases, there was a span of 11 bases. Germline values: CDR1 DFQATT, CDR2 SNEGSKA (reference sequence). Here the CDR3 reads CSARVIGDTEAFF. The CDR3 bases are TGCAGTGCTAGGGTCATTGGGGACACTGAAGCTTTCTTT.

V usage is TRBV5-1 and J usage is TRBJ1-2, with D maybe TRBD1 (6 bases). Trimming cost V 3 bases and J 0 bases, with 12 bases left between them. Germline V gives CDR1 SGHRS, CDR2 YFSETQ. CDR3 length: 15 amino acids. CDR3 sequence (DNA): TGCGCCAGCAGCTCAGGACAGACTACTAACTATGGCTACACCTTC. This codes for CASSSGQTTNYGYTF.

The chain employs TRBV4-1 and TRBJ1-5; no clear D. CDR3 length equals 17 residues. V lost 0 bases to trimming and J lost 0 bases, with 12 bases between them. Per the germline V gene, CDR1 is MGHRA and CDR2 is YSYEKL. As DNA, the CDR3 is TGCGCCAGCAGCCAAGATCCCCCAGGTTATAGCAATCAGCCCCAGCATTTT. Its protein is CASSQDPPGYSNQPQHF.

V gene TRBV2 combines with J gene TRBJ2-3; the D gene is possibly TRBD2 (5 bases). From germline, CDR1 is SNHLY and CDR2 FYNNEI. The ends were cut back, 6 bases at V and 2 bases at J, with 12 bases in the middle. The CDR3 runs to 14 residues. The CDR3 region has the DNA TGTGCCAGCAGCGATAGCGACTCCACAGATACGCAGTATTTT. Its translation is CASSDSDSTDTQYF.

Ten or more counts support this clonotype. The V and J genes are TRBV7-2 and TRBJ1-1; 8 nucleotides match TRBD1. The V segment lost 6 bases and the J segment 3 bases; nucleotides outside the gene matches: 6. The CDR3 consists of 14 residues. Germline loops: CDR1 SGHTA, CDR2 FQGNSA. The CDR3 DNA sequence: TGTGCCAGCAGGTACAGGGGGGGAGACACTGAAGCTTTCTTT. Translation gives CASRYRGGDTEAFF. The entire variable domain, with the rest obtained from reference TRBV7-2 and TRBJ1-1, is as follows: GAGVSQSPSNKVTEKGKDVELRCDPISGHTALYWYRQSLGQGLEFLIYFQGNSAPDKSGLPSDRFSAERTGGSVSTLTIQRTQQEDSAVYLCASRYRGGDTEAFFGQGTRLTVV.

This clonotype was seen a few times. The chain uses TRBV6-2 or TRBV6-3 and TRBJ2-2; TRBD1 might be the D (5 bases). The germline gives CDR1 MNHEY, CDR2 SVGEGT. This CDR3 spans 14 amino acids. The ends were cut back, 6 bases at V and 4 bases at J, with 12 bases in the middle. For the CDR3, the DNA is TGTGCCAGCAGGGCTACAGGTAGCACCGGGGAGCTGTTTTTT. Residues: CASRATGSTGELFF.

In its sample, this clonotype was seen many times. This chain links TRBV27 with TRBJ2-7; D call uncertain. The CDR3 extends over 15 amino acids. The germline CDR1 and CDR2 sequences are MNHEY and SMNVEV (reference sequence). The V end was cut by 5 bases, the J end by 7 bases, with 21 bases between. The CDR3 spells CASSMGTRYSEEQYF. Here the CDR3 DNA reads TGTGCCAGCAGTATGGGTACCCGCTACTCGGAAGAGCAGTACTTC.

On this clonotype itself: The junction does not match germline at one end; this may be a read error. The V call is TRBV4-1, the J call TRBJ1-2; no reliable D call. The CDR3 has 15 residues. Germline V gives CDR1 MGHRA, CDR2 YSYEKL. This CDR3 is CASGQGPGTGYGYTF. Here the CDR3 DNA reads TGCGCCAGCGGCCAAGGGCCAGGAACGGGCTATGGCTACACCTTC.

The chain carries TRBV12-3 or TRBV12-4 and TRBJ2-7, with 8 bases aligning to TRBD2. The CDR3 consists of 14 residues. The V and J ends lost 5 bases and 3 bases, in that order; junction bases with no gene match: 6. CDR3 in amino acids: CASSKLAVVYEQYF. CDR3 coding DNA: TGTGCCAGCAGTAAACTAGCGGTAGTCTACGAGCAGTACTTC.

The chain recombines TRBV5-1 with TRBJ2-7; D is possibly TRBD1 (5 bases). The CDR3 contains 15 residues. V lost 0 bases to trimming and J lost 2 bases, with 12 bases between them. CDR1 is SGHRS, CDR2 YFSETQ, per germline. The CDR3 bases are TGCGCCAGCAGCTTGGGCAGGGCTAAACCCTACGAGCAGTACTTC. Its protein is CASSLGRAKPYEQYF.

The chain couples TRBV29-1 to TRBJ1-1; D is unclear. The germline V gene has CDR1 SQVTM and CDR2 ANQGSEA. Trimming took off 5 bases at V and 1 base at J, with 11 bases between the two ends. The CDR3 covers 13 residues. The DNA for the CDR3 is TGCAGCGTTCGCGTCTCGGGGAACACTGAAGCTTTCTTT. It translates to CSVRVSGNTEAFF.

This clonotype was seen at least ten times. The rearrangement joins TRBV12-3 or TRBV12-4 to TRBJ2-7; perhaps TRBD1 as D (6 bases). Trimming cost V 5 bases and J 5 bases, with 19 bases left between them. The CDR3 runs 15 residues. CDR3 region: CASSPDRSDLDEQYF. DNA of the CDR3: TGTGCCAGCAGTCCCGACAGGTCCGACCTTGACGAGCAGTACTTC.

This clonotype has more than one count but fewer than ten. J is TRBJ2-1 and V is TRBV4-1; possible D gene TRBD2, 6 bases. Trimming removed 1 base at V and 5 bases at J, with 15 bases between. This CDR3 region has 16 residues. Germline CDR1 MGHRA, CDR2 YSYEKL. CDR3 loop: CASSQGRLGLDNEQFF. CDR3 bases: TGCGCCAGCAGCCAAGGTCGACTAGGTCTGGACAATGAGCAGTTCTTC.

This clonotype was observed many times. This chain uses TRBV6-1 with TRBJ1-2; TRBD1 matches at 7 bases. Looked up from germline, CDR1 is MNHNS and CDR2 is SASEGT. After removal of 5 bases from V and 4 bases from J, the junction contained 7 bases not matched to a gene. CDR3 size: 14 residues. CDR3 sequence (DNA): TGTGCCAGCAGTCCCGGGACAGTCCCCTATGGCTACACCTTC. This codes for CASSPGTVPYGYTF.

This clonotype was counted ten times or more. The CDR3 loop reads CASSSVRYNEQFF. In nucleotides, the CDR3 is TGTGCCAGCAGCTCTGTTCGATACAATGAGCAGTTCTTC. V and J are TRBV11-3 and TRBJ2-1; no clear D. The germline gives CDR1 SGHNT, CDR2 YENEEA. CDR3 length: 13 amino acids. Trimming shortened V by 4 bases and J by 4 bases, and 8 bases separated the two germline ends.

This clonotype was picked up a small number of times. The chain uses TRBV6-2 or TRBV6-3 and TRBJ2-3, with 9 bases identical to TRBD1. The germline V gene has CDR1 MNHEY and CDR2 SVGEGT. This CDR3 comprises 15 residues. Trimming removed 5 bases from V and 0 bases from J; junction bases left unmatched: 3. The CDR3 DNA sequence: TGTGCCAGCAGTCACGGACAGGGGAGCACAGATACGCAGTATTTT. Translating gives CASSHGQGSTDTQYF.